Following are 21 T cell receptor beta chains from one sample sequenced in a study of Ad26.COV2.S vaccination and SARS-CoV-2 variants (dated by TCRdb to the early 2020s). The sample's treatment or condition, from its label and the paper: about 20 received Ad26.COV2.S at low or high dose, single or two shots; about 5 received placebo; per-sample allocation not given. For vaccine and placebo recipients, the sequenced repertoires came from samples collected on day 63 after the first injection. Libraries were prepared through the immunoSEQ multiplex PCR assay. Here the immuneACCESS table is served through TCRdb, limited to in-frame sequences with V and J called. Missing clones are a known gap in these copies; in checked studies unresolved V genes cover under half, and the rest lacks a known reason. The sample table contains roughly 500,000 clones; only one count was recorded for 89% of them. The ten biggest clones cover roughly 2.5% of the sample.

The specimen comprised peripheral blood, sampled in a trial of Ad26.COV2.S vaccine versus placebo. These receptors came from a person aged 18-60 years who received the Ad26.COV2.S COVID-19 vaccine or a placebo.

CDR3 bases: TGTGCCAGCAGCCTGCGGGCATCTACGGCCAACGTCCTGACTTTC. Encoded protein: CASSLRASTANVLTF. This chain joins TRBV7-2 and TRBJ2-6; D is possibly TRBD2 (5 bases). The germline V gene has CDR1 SGHTA and CDR2 FQGNSA. There are 15 residues in the CDR3. V gave up 5 bases and J gave up 6 bases, with 14 bases separating them. Variable domain in full (rest from reference TRBV7-2 and TRBJ2-6): GAGVSQSPSNKVTEKGKDVELRCDPISGHTALYWYRQSLGQGLEFLIYFQGNSAPDKSGLPSDRFSAERTGGSVSTLTIQRTQQEDSAVYLCASSLRASTANVLTFGAGSRLTVL.

CDR3: CASSPSGRDGYTF. The CDR3 bases are TGTGCCAGCTCACCATCCGGCAGGGATGGCTACACCTTC. The chain carries TRBV18 and TRBJ1-2; D perhaps matches TRBD1 (5 bases). The V and J ends lost 2 bases and 6 bases respectively, with 10 bases between them. This CDR3 is built from 13 residues. Germline CDR1 reads KGHSH; CDR2 reads LQKENI.

This sequence joins TRBV5-6 and TRBJ2-1; D is uncertain. CDR3 length equals 13 residues. Germline V gene sequence: CDR1 SGHDT, CDR2 YYEEEE. V lost 2 bases to trimming and J lost 10 bases, with 13 bases between them. CDR3 DNA: TGTGCCAGCAGCTTAGGGCCAGCCATCGAGCAGTTCTTC. Its protein product is CASSLGPAIEQFF.

V gene TRBV9 combines with J gene TRBJ2-3; 14 bases align to TRBD2. The junction had 12 bases not matched to a gene; V was cut back by 4 bases and J by 5 bases. The germline V gene has CDR1 SGDLS and CDR2 YYNGEE. The CDR3 loop spans 18 amino acids. The CDR3 bases are TGTGCCAGCAGCTCTCCAGGGACTAGCGGGAGTAGAGAAGATACGCAGTATTTT. It specifies CASSSPGTSGSREDTQYF.

The rearrangement joins TRBV25-1 to TRBJ2-5; tentative D call: TRBD2 (5 bases). This CDR3 has 16 amino acids. Trimming cost V 7 bases and J 4 bases, with 22 bases left between them. Germline V gives CDR1 MGHDK, CDR2 SYGVNS. CDR3 amino acids: CASTTGEVEDLETQYF. The CDR3 DNA sequence: TGTGCCAGCACCACCGGTGAGGTGGAGGACCTAGAGACCCAGTACTTC. Using reference TRBV25-1 and TRBJ2-5 for the parts outside the CDR3, the full variable domain is EADIYQTPRYLVIGTGKKITLECSQTMGHDKMYWYQQDPGMELHLIHYSYGVNSTEKGDLSSESTVSRIRTEHFPLTLESARPSHTSQYLCASTTGEVEDLETQYFGPGTRLLVL.

The genes are TRBV5-1 and TRBJ1-5, with a tentative D call TRBD1 (5 bases). Germline V gene sequence: CDR1 SGHRS, CDR2 YFSETQ. This CDR3 has 16 residues. V lost 1 base and J lost 0, with 11 bases in between. The CDR3 here is CASSLTGDYSNQPQHF. The CDR3 DNA reads TGCGCCAGCAGCTTGACAGGTGATTATAGCAATCAGCCCCAGCATTTT.

V usage is TRBV13 and J usage is TRBJ1-2; D is unclear. The V and J ends lost 3 bases and 8 bases respectively, with 10 bases between them. This CDR3 is 12 amino acids long. The germline V gene encodes CDR1 PRHDT and CDR2 FYEKMQ (reference sequence). CDR3 in DNA: TGTGCCAGCAGCTTCTCTGGAGGGGGCTACACCTTC. It is translated as CASSFSGGGYTF.

V is TRBV18 and J is TRBJ1-6; D is possibly TRBD1 (6 bases). The CDR3 loop spans 14 amino acids. V was clipped by 0 bases and J by 14 bases, with 14 bases between them. The germline CDR1 and CDR2 sequences are KGHSH and LQKENI. The CDR3, as DNA: TGTGCCAGCTCACCACCGGGGGCCTTTCAGTCCCTCCACTTT. This sequence encodes CASSPPGAFQSLHF.

J is TRBJ2-5 and V is TRBV5-4; D is uncertain. The CDR3 totals 15 residues. The germline CDR1 and CDR2 sequences are SGHNT and YYREEE (reference sequence). V lost 3 bases to trimming and J lost 3 bases, with 15 bases between them. The CDR3 DNA reads TGTGCCAGCAGCTCCCCGGGCCTACGGGAAGAGACCCAGTACTTC. This sequence encodes CASSSPGLREETQYF.

This chain uses TRBV5-1 with TRBJ2-7; a possible D gene is TRBD1 (6 bases). Germline values: CDR1 SGHRS, CDR2 YFSETQ. Trimming cost V 4 bases and J 4 bases, with 15 bases left between them. CDR3 size: 14 residues. The CDR3 bases are TGCGCCAGCAGCGTGCAGGGGATGGAGTACGAGCAGTACTTC. It specifies CASSVQGMEYEQYF.

The chain recombines TRBV28 with TRBJ2-1; D is undetermined. The CDR3 sequence is 12 residues long. CDR1 MDHEN and CDR2 SYDVKM come from the germline V gene. Trimming removed 3 bases at V and 6 bases at J, with 6 bases between. This chain's CDR3 is CASSLMGNEQFF. CDR3 DNA: TGTGCCAGCAGTTTGATGGGCAATGAGCAGTTCTTC.

This clone was counted many times. This chain connects TRBV7-9 to TRBJ2-1; D remains unclear. Per the germline V gene, CDR1 is SEHNR and CDR2 is FQNEAQ (reference sequence). This CDR3 region has 14 residues. V was pared by 5 bases and J by 0 bases, with 8 bases between. This CDR3 reads CASSRQSSYNEQFF. The CDR3 region has the DNA TGTGCCAGCAGCCGACAAAGCTCCTACAATGAGCAGTTCTTC. Based on the CDR3 plus reference TRBV7-9 and TRBJ2-1, the full variable domain is DTGVSQNPRHKITKRGQNVTFRCDPISEHNRLYWYRQTLGQGPEFLTYFQNEAQLEKSRLLSDRFSAERPKGSFSTLEIQRTEQGDSAMYLCASSRQSSYNEQFFGPGTRLTVL.

The chain couples TRBV7-9 to TRBJ1-2; 8 bases map to TRBD1. Germline lookup yields CDR1 SEHNR and CDR2 FQNEAQ (reference sequence). CDR3 size: 14 residues. With V trimmed by 2 bases and J by 4 bases, 3 bases remained unmatched. CDR3 nucleotide sequence: TGTGCCAGCAGCTTATCTACAGGGGGCTATGGCTACACCTTC. Protein product: CASSLSTGGYGYTF.

The chain has TRBV5-4 and TRBJ2-1; TRBD1 aligns across 11 bases. The CDR3 has 15 amino acids. Germline CDR1 reads SGHNT; CDR2 reads YYREEE (reference sequence). J was trimmed by 8 bases and V by 3 bases; bases with no gene match: 7. The CDR3, as DNA: TGTGCCAGCAGCTCTGGACAGGGGGCTAGGGATGAGCAGTTCTTC. It codes for CASSSGQGARDEQFF.

This rearrangement joins TRBV28 to TRBJ1-5; D uncertain. V shed 5 bases and J shed 7 bases, with 18 bases lying between them. CDR1 is MDHEN and CDR2 is SYDVKM in the germline V gene. This CDR3 contains 15 residues. The CDR3 spells CASSPATSVGQPQHF. The CDR3 DNA reads as TGTGCCAGCAGTCCAGCGACTTCGGTCGGGCAGCCCCAGCATTTT.

The chain employs TRBV5-1 and TRBJ2-5; D is uncertain. V was trimmed by 0 bases and J by 1 base, leaving 7 bases between them. Germline CDR1 reads SGHRS; CDR2 reads YFSETQ. The CDR3 runs 14 residues. The CDR3 loop is CASSLAVTQETQYF. The CDR3 bases are TGCGCCAGCAGCTTGGCGGTAACCCAAGAGACCCAGTACTTC.

The chain uses TRBV9 and TRBJ2-5, with D unresolved. Per germline, CDR1 SGDLS and CDR2 YYNGEE. This CDR3 is built from 13 residues. V was trimmed by 4 bases and J by 2 bases, leaving 9 bases between them. The CDR3 here is CASSSEIQETQYF. CDR3 DNA: TGTGCCAGCAGCTCCGAAATTCAAGAGACCCAGTACTTC.

This clone was recorded once. The rearrangement joins TRBV19 to TRBJ1-2; 7 bases align to TRBD1. The CDR3 has 13 amino acids. Losses at the gene ends were 9 bases for V and 4 bases for J; bases not matched to a gene: 8. The germline CDR1 and CDR2 sequences are LNHDA and SQIVND (reference sequence). The CDR3 DNA reads as TGTGCCAGCGCCGGACAGGAGCTCTATGGCTACACCTTC. Protein sequence: CASAGQELYGYTF. The full variable domain, with the rest looked up from reference TRBV19 and TRBJ1-2, is DGGITQSPKYLFRKEGQNVTLSCEQNLNHDAMYWYRQDPGQGLRLIYYSQIVNDFQKGDIAEGYSVSREKKESFPLTVTSAQKNPTAFYLCASAGQELYGYTFGSGTRLTVV.

This rearrangement joins TRBV18 to TRBJ1-1; D is ambiguous. V lost 3 bases and J lost 1, with 9 bases in between. Germline V CDR1 and CDR2: KGHSH, LQKENI. There are 14 residues in the CDR3. CDR3 bases: TGTGCCAGCTCACCGGGAGGACCGAACACTGAAGCTTTCTTT. Protein sequence: CASSPGGPNTEAFF.

The rearrangement links TRBV5-1 to TRBJ2-3; 11 nucleotides line up with TRBD2. J gave up 2 bases and V 5 bases, and 4 bases lay outside the gene matches. This CDR3 region has 15 residues. Looked up from germline, CDR1 is SGHRS and CDR2 is YFSETQ. CDR3 amino acids: CASRGTSGHTDTQYF. The CDR3 bases are TGCGCCAGCAGGGGGACTAGCGGCCACACAGATACGCAGTATTTT.

The rearrangement links TRBV6-6 to TRBJ1-3; D unclear. V was pared by 0 bases and J by 3 bases, with 6 bases between. Per germline, CDR1 MNHNY and CDR2 SVGAGI (reference sequence). The CDR3 extends over 14 amino acids. The CDR3, as DNA: TGTGCCAGCAGTTACTCGGGCGTTGGAAACACCATATATTTT. Encoded protein: CASSYSGVGNTIYF.